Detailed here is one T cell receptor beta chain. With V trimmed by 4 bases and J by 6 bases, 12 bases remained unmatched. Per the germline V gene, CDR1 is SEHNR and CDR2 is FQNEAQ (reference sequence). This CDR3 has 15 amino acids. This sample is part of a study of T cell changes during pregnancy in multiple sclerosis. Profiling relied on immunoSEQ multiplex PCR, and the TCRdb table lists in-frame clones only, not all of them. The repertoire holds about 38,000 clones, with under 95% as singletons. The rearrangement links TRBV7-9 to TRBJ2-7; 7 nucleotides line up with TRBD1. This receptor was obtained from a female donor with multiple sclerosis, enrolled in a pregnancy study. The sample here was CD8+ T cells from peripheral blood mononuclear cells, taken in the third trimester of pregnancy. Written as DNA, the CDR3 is TGTGCCAGCAGCTACAACCGGGACAGTTTAATCGAGCAGTACTTC. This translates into CASSYNRDSLIEQYF. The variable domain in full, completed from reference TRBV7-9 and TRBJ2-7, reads DTGVSQNPRHKITKRGQNVTFRCDPISEHNRLYWYRQTLGQGPEFLTYFQNEAQLEKSRLLSDRFSAERPKGSFSTLEIQRTEQGDSAMYLCASSYNRDSLIEQYFGPGTRLTVT.